This T cell receptor (beta chain) was identified in a study of T cell repertoires and HLA-DP antigens (dated by TCRdb to the late 2010s). Background for the entire study: An in vitro model of CD4+ T cell alloreactivity against allogeneic HLA-DP presented by transduced HeLa cells was used in the study. The two alloantigens modelled structurally similar versus dissimilar alloantigens, differing from self at one and about ten peptide-binding groove amino acids, respectively. The three donors were two male and one female, with ages ranging from the 18-to-29 to the 60-to-69 age band. On average, approximately 220 ng of DNA went in for sorted CD137+CD4+ samples, versus about 1,200 ng for pre-culture CD4+ samples. Broader findings and caveats from the paper: Limitations included only a few donors, a non-physiological HeLa antigen-presenting system, and the use of total CD4+ responder cells. Clonality of sorted CD137+ cells was similar against both alloantigens (about 0.39) and much higher than in pre-culture samples (about 0.037). An average cumulative frequency of around 36% against one allele and 50.6% against the other was found for clones undetected before culture. Naive and memory CD4+ repertoires were not analysed separately.

Magnetic bead negative selection was used to isolate untouched CD4+ T cells from Ficoll-separated PBMC, with an average purity of approximately 98%. Untouched CD4+ T cells were isolated with magnetic beads from Ficoll-separated PBMC, and a purity of about 98% was reached with negligible CD8+ contamination. Peripheral blood mononuclear cells came from the buffy coats of three healthy blood donors, who served as the study's donors. CMV seronegative status was shared by all three donors. Genomic DNA was extracted with the DNeasy Blood & Tissue Kit. Genomic DNA from sorted CD137+CD4+ cells and from pre-culture CD4+ baseline samples of each subject was subjected to TCRB sequencing. The immunoSEQ multiplex PCR, with forward primers for 54 TRBV segments and reverse primers for 13 TRBJ segments, was used to amplify TCRB CDR3 regions. Deep resolution, with a target of roughly 220,000 T cell genomes, was applied to the sequencing of pre-culture CD4+ samples. Amplicons were sequenced on an Illumina HiSeq System, producing 87 bp reads covering the CDR3. As for how the authors treated the data: Correction for PCR and sequencing errors was applied to reads, and CDR3 regions were defined through alignment to IMGT reference sequences. Synthetic template pools were used to estimate counts of templates and unique rearrangements. Clonality was computed by subtracting Pielou's evenness from 1. The Daley-Smith estimator was used to estimate richness. Morisita's index was used to measure repertoire overlap. Clones present in cultured samples but not detected in the pre-culture repertoire of the same donor were defined as low-abundance clones. The source is immuneACCESS, and TCRdb retained only in-frame sequences with V and J called. Part of the clones is not carried over; for the studies checked, unresolved V genes explain less than half of this, and the remainder is unexplained. V and J calls and clone size are those listed in that table; D and trimming were worked out from the DNA. This sample holds about 89,000 clones; around nine tenths were observed only once. 1.7% of the sample is taken by the ten largest.

With regard to this clone: The specificity of this receptor is unknown. No much larger clone is present one base from it, and per-base qualities are unavailable.

Taken from cysteine to phenylalanine, the CDR3 has 13 residues. CDR3 DNA is the only sequence kept; it has 39 bases, read in frame from the first base. V is pared back by 0 bases and J by 4 bases, with 5 bases lying between the germline termini. In the germline V gene, CDR1 corresponds to SGHTA and CDR2 to FQGTGA. This receptor chain uses TRBV7-3 and TRBJ2-3; the D gene assignment is ambiguous. The sequenced sample was CD4+ T cells from PBMCs. This TCR came from a man in his forties or fifties in good health and CMV-seronegative. The CDR3 protein is CASSLTYSDTQYF. The base sequence is TGTGCCAGCAGCTTAACGTACTCAGATACGCAGTATTTT.